Below, one TCR beta chain is given with its context. Samples came from patients with localized non-small cell lung adenocarcinoma. The data stem from a study of CD4 and CD8 cells across lung adenocarcinoma regions. TCRdb processed the PCR reads anew with MiXCR; each CDR3 protein has one entry. The sample yields about 3,700 distinct CDR3 sequences, roughly 47% seen once. With 1 base removed from V and 1 base from J, the gap between germline ends came to 11 bases. CDR1 and CDR2 from the germline V gene are MNHEY and SVGAGI. CDR3 length equals 16 residues. The chain carries TRBV6-5 and TRBJ2-1; possibly TRBD2 for D (6 bases). The sequenced sample consisted of CD4+ T cells from the margin of a lung tumor. This clonotype was sampled from a female donor with lung adenocarcinoma. The CD4 and CD8 labels of this study may be unreliable. The DNA for the CDR3 is TGTGCCAGCAGTTACTACGGGAGAAAGTCCTACAATGAGCAGTTCTTC. Protein: CASSYYGRKSYNEQFF.